Sequencing of this T cell receptor beta chain was carried out in a study of cytomegalovirus exposure and HLA in healthy donors. Study-level points and caveats: It was reported that the classifier diagnosed cytomegalovirus status with high specificity and sensitivity in both the original and validation cohorts. Some TCR beta chains (approximately 180 of them) were listed as cytomegalovirus-associated. A few CMV-associated chains were confirmed in vitro to be specific for CMV antigens. The finding came from a later analysis; first-cohort TCR clusters tended to co-occur in the 130 or so validation repertoires.

The table came from immunoSEQ multiplex PCR; TCRdb's copy has only in-frame clones and leaves some out. This sample has more than 200,000 clones, with about nine tenths found just once. The CDR3 spans 11 residues. Germline V gene data show CDR1 as MNHEY and CDR2 as SMNVEV (reference sequence). V gave up 1 base and J gave up 7 bases, with 1 base separating them. Turning to this clone: Its matching antigen is unknown.

The chain is built from TRBV27 and TRBJ2-2; D not certain. The sequenced material came from PBMCs. The TCR was taken from a woman in her twenties or thirties in good health and CMV-seronegative. CDR3 bases: TGTGCCAGCAGTTTATACGGGGAGCTGTTTTTT. Translated, it gives CASSLYGELFF.